This TCR beta chain was identified in a study of blood T cell repertoires in COVID-19. Study at large: Samples representing acute and convalescent COVID-19 were sourced from the United States, Italy and Spain. From T cells, B-cell-depleted T cells, or PBMCs came the material, which was cDNA or gDNA.

Per the study methods: Reference gene primer amplification gave nucleated cell count estimates. Sequencing was performed with immunoSEQ multiplex PCR; in TCRdb, only in-frame clones are kept and a portion is missing. V, J and clone size were drawn from that table, and D and trimming were deduced from the DNA. The sample consists of hundreds of thousands of clones, 80% to 85% of them appearing once. The source of this sequence is a man aged 40-50 years with acute or convalescent COVID-19. Source material: peripheral blood.

As DNA, the CDR3 is TGTGCCAGCAGCACACCCGAACAGGGAAAACTGTTTTTT. This sequence encodes CASSTPEQGKLFF. The chain combines TRBV7-9 with TRBJ1-4, with a tentative D call TRBD1 (6 bases). The V and J ends lost 5 bases and 10 bases respectively, with 14 bases between them. Germline V gives CDR1 SEHNR, CDR2 FQNEAQ (reference sequence). The CDR3 consists of 13 residues.